This T cell receptor (beta chain) was identified during a study of CD8+CD57+ T cells in acquired aplastic anemia (dated by TCRdb to the late 2010s). Background for the entire study: DNA extracted from sorted CD4+ and CD8+ cells had a mean of approximately 3.5 ug, with a range of about 0.18 to 27.4 ug. An average of around 9.8 million reads for CD4+ cells and roughly 11 million reads for CD8+ cells was obtained from healthy donor samples.

Turning to this clonotype: Its antigen has not been determined. Base qualities are missing; no much larger clone stands one base away.

Profiling of TCR beta VDJ combinations and CDR3 sequences used genomic DNA as the template. An Illumina HiSeq 2000 was the platform used for TCR repertoire sequencing. The original pipeline was this. Repertoire assessment relied on Simpson's diversity index, CDR3 size and DJ length profiles, and TRBV/TRBJ rearrangement plots. The most abundant DNA sequence in the deep sequencing data was defined as the immunodominant clone. CDR3 amino acid sequences were checked for sharing across subjects and were also compared against the VDJdb database and published repertoires. TCRdb ran its own pipeline on the public reads, namely fastp trimming at Q25 and MiXCR clone calling, and kept in-frame beta chains. For every CDR3 protein sequence, its rows merge into one entry that carries the most common genes and DNA. TCRdb's processing, not the authors' own work, is the source of the V and J calls. The sample table contains tens of thousands of distinct CDR3 sequences; only one count was recorded for 76% of them. About 23% of the sample belongs to the ten largest clones.

The research as a whole found: Although roughly 30 CD8+ CDR3 sequences were shared by patients and controls, these sequences appeared highly expressed in patients and within the immunodominant clones of patients. No significant difference in CD8+ Simpson's diversity was found between patients and healthy controls (P=0.060).

TCR repertoires of sorted CD4+ and CD8+ blood T cells from severe aplastic anemia patients and healthy subjects were deep-sequenced in the study. Ficoll-Paque density gradient centrifugation was used to isolate peripheral blood mononuclear cells. Before DNA extraction, CD4+ and CD8+ T cells were sorted with FACS or magnetic beads. CDR1 and CDR2, per the germline V gene, are SNHLY and FYNNEI. From its cysteine to its phenylalanine, the CDR3 spans 15 amino acids. Of all the DNA, just the CDR3 is kept, 45 bases in frame from base 1. Trimmed from V: 6 bases; trimmed from J: 0 bases; junction bases lacking a gene match: 5.

This chain is built from TRBV2 and TRBJ1-3, and 7 junction bases match TRBD1. This TCR derives from a human donor in good health, serving as a control. The specimen sequenced was sorted CD4+, CD8+, or CD8+CD57+ T cells (not recorded which) from PBMCs. CDR3 reads: CASSFNRGSGNTIYF. The nucleotides are TGTGCCAGCAGCTTTAACAGGGGCTCTGGAAACACCATATATTTT.